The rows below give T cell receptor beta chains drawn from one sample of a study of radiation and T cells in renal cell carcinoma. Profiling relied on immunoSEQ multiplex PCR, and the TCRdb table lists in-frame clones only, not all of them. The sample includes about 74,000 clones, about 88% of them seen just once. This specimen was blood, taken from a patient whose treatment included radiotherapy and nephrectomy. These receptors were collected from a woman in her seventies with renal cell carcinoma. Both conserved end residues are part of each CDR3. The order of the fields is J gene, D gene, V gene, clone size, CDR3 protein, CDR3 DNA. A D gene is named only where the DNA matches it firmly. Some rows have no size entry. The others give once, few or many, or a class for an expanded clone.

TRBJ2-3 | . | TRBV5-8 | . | CASSLRTKGWADTQYF | TGTGCCAGCAGCTTGCGGACGAAGGGTTGGGCAGATACGCAGTATTTT
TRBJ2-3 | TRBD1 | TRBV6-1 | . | CASSDWAGGATDTQYF | TGTGCCAGCAGTGATTGGGCAGGGGGAGCCACAGATACGCAGTATTTT
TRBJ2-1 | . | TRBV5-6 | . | CASSLADNEQFF | TGTGCCAGCAGCTTGGCTGACAATGAGCAGTTCTTC
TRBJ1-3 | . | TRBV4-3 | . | CASSQGEIGGNTIYF | TGCGCCAGCAGCCAAGGTGAGATCGGCGGAAACACCATATATTTT
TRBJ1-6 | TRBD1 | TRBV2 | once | CASSDRGLSIYNSPLHF | TGTGCCAGCAGTGACAGGGGGTTATCTATCTATAATTCACCCCTCCACTTT
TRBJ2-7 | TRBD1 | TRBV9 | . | CASSPDRPAYEQYF | TGTGCCAGCAGCCCGGACAGGCCAGCCTACGAGCAGTACTTC
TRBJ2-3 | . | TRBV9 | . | CASSVGGNTQYF | TGTGCCAGCAGCGTAGGGGGAAATACGCAGTATTTT
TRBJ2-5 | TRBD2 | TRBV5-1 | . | CASSLGTSGGGTQYF | TGCGCCAGCAGCTTGGGGACTAGCGGGGGAGGTACCCAGTACTTC
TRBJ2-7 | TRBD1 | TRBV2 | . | CASKPGQYYEQYF | TGTGCCAGCAAACCGGGACAGTACTACGAGCAGTACTTC
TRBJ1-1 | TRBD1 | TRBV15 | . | CATSSPGQSNTEAFF | TGTGCCACCAGTAGCCCGGGACAGTCGAACACTGAAGCTTTCTTT
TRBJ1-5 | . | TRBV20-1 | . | CSARGYQPQHF | TGCAGTGCTAGGGGGTATCAGCCCCAGCATTTT
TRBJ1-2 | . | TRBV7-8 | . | CASSLNADYGYTF | TGTGCCAGCAGCTTAAACGCCGACTATGGCTACACCTTC
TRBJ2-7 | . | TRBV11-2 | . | CASIVDFYEQYF | TGTGCCAGCATCGTGGACTTCTACGAGCAGTACTTC
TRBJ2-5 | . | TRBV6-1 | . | CASSEITGQETQYF | TGTGCCAGCAGTGAAATTACAGGACAAGAGACCCAGTACTTC
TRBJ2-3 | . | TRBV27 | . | CASSMDWGALTDTQYF | TGTGCCAGCAGTATGGACTGGGGGGCCCTCACAGATACGCAGTATTTT
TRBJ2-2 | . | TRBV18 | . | CASSPGQQNTGELFF | TGTGCCAGCTCACCCGGACAGCAGAACACCGGGGAGCTGTTTTTT
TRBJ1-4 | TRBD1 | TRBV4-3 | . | CASSQTGQLEKLFF | TGCGCCAGCAGCCAAACGGGACAGCTCGAAAAACTGTTTTTT
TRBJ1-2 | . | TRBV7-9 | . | CASSDRTYGYTF | TGTGCCAGCAGCGACAGGACCTATGGCTACACCTTC
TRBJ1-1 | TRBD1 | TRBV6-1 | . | CASLPGQGGTEAFF | TGTGCCAGCCTACCGGGACAGGGGGGTACTGAAGCTTTCTTT
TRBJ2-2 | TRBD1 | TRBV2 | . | CASRLDRGGRTGELFF | TGTGCCAGCAGACTCGACAGGGGGGGACGCACCGGGGAGCTGTTTTTT
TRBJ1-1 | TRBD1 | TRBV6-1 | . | CASRTGENTEAFF | TGTGCCAGCAGGACAGGGGAGAACACTGAAGCTTTCTTT
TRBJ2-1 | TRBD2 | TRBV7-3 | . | CASSPGLAGIEQFF | TGTGCCAGCAGCCCTGGCCTAGCGGGGATTGAGCAGTTCTTC
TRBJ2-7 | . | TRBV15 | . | CATSRDIETGPPYEQYF | TGTGCCACCAGCAGAGATATAGAAACAGGGCCCCCCTACGAGCAGTACTTC
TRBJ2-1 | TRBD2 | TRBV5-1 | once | CASSTRGGNNEQFF | TGCGCCAGCAGCACGCGGGGGGGTAACAATGAGCAGTTCTTC
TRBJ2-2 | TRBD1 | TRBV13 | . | CASRGDSYTGELFF | TGTGCCAGCAGGGGGGACAGTTACACCGGGGAGCTGTTTTTT
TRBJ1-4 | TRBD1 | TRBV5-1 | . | CASSLGGTGRGKLFF | TGCGCCAGCAGCTTGGGGGGGACAGGACGAGGAAAACTGTTTTTT
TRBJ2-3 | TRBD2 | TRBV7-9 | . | CASSGGTSGGPSTDTQYF | TGTGCCAGCAGCGGTGGGACTAGCGGGGGACCTAGCACAGATACGCAGTATTTT
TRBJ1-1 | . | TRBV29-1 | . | CSVEAGRSSEAFF | TGCAGCGTTGAAGCTGGACGGTCGTCTGAAGCTTTCTTT
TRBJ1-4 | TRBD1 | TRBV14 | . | CASSLGQAFNEKLFF | TGTGCCAGCAGCCTCGGACAGGCCTTCAATGAAAAACTGTTTTTT
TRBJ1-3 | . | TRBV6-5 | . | CASSASGTLGIYF | TGTGCCAGCAGTGCTTCCGGGACGTTAGGCATATATTTT
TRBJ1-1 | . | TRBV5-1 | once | CASSLTSSNTEAFF | TGCGCCAGCAGCCTGACGAGTTCGAACACTGAAGCTTTCTTT
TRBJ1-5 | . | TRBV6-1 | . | CASSSGRGSNQPQHF | TGTGCCAGCAGTAGCGGGCGCGGCAGCAATCAGCCCCAGCATTTT
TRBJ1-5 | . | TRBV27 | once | CASRALGSNQPQHF | TGTGCCAGCAGGGCCCTAGGCAGCAATCAGCCCCAGCATTTT
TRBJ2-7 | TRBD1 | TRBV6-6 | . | CASSHWDRAYEQYF | TGTGCCAGCAGTCATTGGGACAGGGCCTACGAGCAGTACTTC
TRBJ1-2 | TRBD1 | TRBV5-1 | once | CASSLDSQGAYGYTF | TGCGCCAGCAGCTTGGATTCCCAGGGGGCTTATGGCTACACCTTC
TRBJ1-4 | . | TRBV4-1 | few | CASSQDQLNEKLFF | TGCGCCAGCAGCCAAGATCAGTTAAATGAAAAACTGTTTTTT
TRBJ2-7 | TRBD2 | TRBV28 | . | CASSGGFYEQYF | TGTGCCAGCTCGGGGGGATTCTACGAGCAGTACTTC